The 18 T cell receptor beta chains reported below all come from one sample, sequenced in a study of a mutant IDH1 vaccine in newly diagnosed glioma. Time point defined: baseline, week 1 (first vaccination visit). Treatment of the sample: pre-vaccination baseline after standard-of-care therapy. The table came from immunoSEQ multiplex PCR; TCRdb's copy has only in-frame clones and leaves some out. The table has 99,000 or so clones, about 90% seen once. This specimen was PBMCs, taken from a glioma patient treated with radiotherapy, temozolomide or both. The receptor set was obtained from a woman in her 50s with glioma.

The sample holds one count of this clone. V gene TRBV19 combines with J gene TRBJ2-7; D is unclear. Germline V lookup: CDR1 LNHDA, CDR2 SQIVND (reference sequence). V lost 5 bases and J 3 bases, leaving 23 bases between the germline ends. This CDR3 comprises 17 residues. CDR3 protein: CASSLLYGLGSDYEQYF. The CDR3 nucleotides are TGTGCCAGTAGTCTTCTATATGGGCTAGGGTCCGACTACGAGCAGTACTTC.

The chain joins TRBV7-6 to TRBJ2-3, with a weak D call TRBD2 (5 bases). In germline, CDR1 is SGHVS, CDR2 FNYEAQ. The V and J ends lost 1 base and 1 base respectively, with 9 bases between them. The CDR3 length is 15 residues. CDR3 protein: CASSLEAVRTDTQYF. DNA of the CDR3: TGTGCCAGCAGCTTAGAAGCGGTCCGCACAGATACGCAGTATTTT.

The chain is built from TRBV6-6 and TRBJ1-4; D unclear. V was cut by 5 bases and J by 2 bases, with 12 bases left in between. This CDR3 has 15 amino acids. Germline assignment: CDR1 MNHNY and CDR2 SVGAGI (reference sequence). The CDR3 spells CASSRIDATNEKLFF. In nucleotides, the CDR3 is TGTGCCAGCAGTAGAATAGATGCGACTAATGAAAAACTGTTTTTT.

This clone has a single count. The chain uses TRBV5-4 and TRBJ1-2, with 7 bases matching TRBD1. V was pared by 1 base and J by 7 bases, with 7 bases of the junction left unmatched. Germline V lookup: CDR1 SGHNT, CDR2 YYREEE (reference sequence). There are 14 residues in the CDR3. CDR3 protein: CASSLLGRGIGYTF. The CDR3 DNA follows: TGTGCCAGCAGCTTGCTCGGCAGGGGGATTGGCTACACCTTC.

This clone has more than one count but fewer than ten. V usage is TRBV2 and J usage is TRBJ2-7; 11 positions match TRBD2. CDR3 length: 16 amino acids. J was trimmed by 2 bases and V by 6 bases; bases with no gene match: 9. The V gene's germline CDR1 is SNHLY and CDR2 FYNNEI. In DNA form, the CDR3 reads TGTGCCAGCAGGAAGCCTAGCGGGAGGAACACCTACGAGCAGTACTTC. Its translation is CASRKPSGRNTYEQYF.

This clone occurred a few times. The rearrangement links TRBV27 to TRBJ2-1, with D perhaps being TRBD1 or TRBD2 (5 bases each). Trimming took off 8 bases at V and 4 bases at J, with 18 bases between the two ends. In germline, CDR1 is MNHEY, CDR2 SMNVEV (reference sequence). The CDR3 extends over 15 amino acids. CDR3: CASRHRGLEYNEQFF. The CDR3 bases are TGTGCCAGCCGCCACCGGGGCCTCGAATACAATGAGCAGTTCTTC.

V is TRBV28 and J is TRBJ2-3, with D possibly being TRBD1 or TRBD2 (6 bases each). This CDR3 comprises 14 residues. The ends were cut back, 6 bases at V and 0 bases at J, with 10 bases in the middle. Germline lookup yields CDR1 MDHEN and CDR2 SYDVKM. This CDR3 is CASRGGSSTDTQYF. The CDR3 bases are TGTGCCAGCAGAGGGGGGTCTAGCACAGATACGCAGTATTTT.

The J gene is TRBJ1-2, the V gene TRBV6-5; D gene ambiguous. Germline V gene sequence: CDR1 MNHEY, CDR2 SVGAGI. The CDR3 is 13 amino acids. Trimming removed 5 bases at V and 4 bases at J, with 11 bases between. The CDR3 spells CASSPPSLYGYTF. In DNA form, the CDR3 reads TGTGCCAGCAGTCCCCCGTCCCTCTATGGCTACACCTTC.

This clone has more than one count but fewer than ten. V and J are TRBV30 and TRBJ1-5; tentative D call: TRBD1 (5 bases). There are 11 residues in the CDR3. The germline V gene has CDR1 GTSNPN and CDR2 SVGIG (reference sequence). The V and J ends lost 5 bases and 9 bases respectively, with 11 bases between them. The CDR3 spells CAWGTVGPQHF. Written as DNA, the CDR3 is TGTGCCTGGGGGACGGTAGGGCCCCAGCATTTT. Complete variable domain (other parts from reference TRBV30 and TRBJ1-5): SQTIHQWPATLVQPVGSPLSLECTVEGTSNPNLYWYRQAAGRGLQLLFYSVGIGQISSEVPQNLSASRPQDRQFILSSKKLLLSDSGFYLCAWGTVGPQHFGDGTRLSIL.

V gene TRBV6-5 combines with J gene TRBJ1-4; weak D call: TRBD1 (6 bases). V lost 4 bases to trimming and J lost 6 bases, with 18 bases between them. In germline, CDR1 is MNHEY, CDR2 SVGAGI. The CDR3 sequence is 16 residues long. This CDR3 is CASSSGRDGGHEKLFF. DNA for the CDR3: TGTGCCAGCAGTTCCGGACGGGATGGGGGCCATGAAAAACTGTTTTTT.

This clone was seen once. The chain has TRBV7-6 and TRBJ2-5; 12 bases are a match to TRBD2. V shed 1 base, J shed 5 bases, and the junction held 5 bases outside the gene matches. There are 16 residues in the CDR3. CDR1 is SGHVS, CDR2 FNYEAQ, per germline. The chain's CDR3 is CASSLGLAGARETQYF. CDR3 bases: TGTGCCAGCAGCTTAGGACTAGCGGGAGCCAGGGAGACCCAGTACTTC.

The chain employs TRBV5-1 and TRBJ2-2; D is undetermined. The germline gives CDR1 SGHRS, CDR2 YFSETQ. Deletions cut 4 bases from V and 0 bases from J, with 10 bases between. This CDR3 is 15 amino acids long. The DNA of the CDR3 is TGCGCCAGCAGCCATTTCGGCACGAACACCGGGGAGCTGTTTTTT. Its translation: CASSHFGTNTGELFF.

This clone was detected a few times. This rearrangement joins TRBV11-2 to TRBJ1-2, with D maybe TRBD1 (5 bases). V was clipped by 8 bases and J by 4 bases, with 20 bases between them. Germline V gives CDR1 SGHAT, CDR2 FQNNGV. The length of the CDR3 is 15 residues. The CDR3 DNA is TGTGCCAGCGCGTCCCAAAGGGGCCTAACCTATGGCTACACCTTC. Translating gives CASASQRGLTYGYTF.

Turning to this clone: The junction differs from germline at one of its ends, possibly a read error. The V gene is TRBV28, the J gene TRBJ1-3; D gene uncertain. CDR3 length equals 15 residues. Germline CDR1 MDHEN, CDR2 SYDVKM. In nucleotides, the CDR3 is TGTGCCAGCAGTCTATGGACCGGGTCTGGAAACACCATATATTTT. Amino acid sequence: CASSLWTGSGNTIYF. The variable domain in full, with the rest retrieved from reference TRBV28 and TRBJ1-3, is DVKVTQSSRYLVKRTGEKVFLECVQDMDHENMFWYRQDPGLGLRLIYFSYDVKMKEKGDIPEGYSVSREKKERFSLILESASTNQTSMYLCASSLWTGSGNTIYFGEGSWLTVV.

The chain links TRBV5-1 to TRBJ1-1; no definite D call. This CDR3 region has 14 residues. Between the trimmed V and J ends, which lost 5 bases and 4 bases, there was a span of 15 bases. Germline V gene data show CDR1 as SGHRS and CDR2 as YFSETQ. DNA for the CDR3: TGCGCCAGCAGGGTGGACGGGATTCGCACTGAAGCTTTCTTT. The encoded protein is CASRVDGIRTEAFF.

J is TRBJ2-1 and V is TRBV5-1, with D perhaps TRBD2 (5 bases). The V end was cut by 1 base, the J end by 7 bases, with 18 bases between. The CDR3 is 16 residues long. Germline-derived CDR1 and CDR2 are SGHRS and YFSETQ. The CDR3 loop is CASSLFLGEMSNEQFF. CDR3 DNA sequence: TGCGCCAGCAGCTTGTTCTTGGGAGAGATGAGTAATGAGCAGTTCTTC.

This sequence joins TRBV5-4 and TRBJ1-1; TRBD1 is a possible D gene (5 bases). CDR1 SGHNT and CDR2 YYREEE come from the germline V gene (reference sequence). The CDR3 extends over 14 amino acids. V lost 1 base and J lost 2, with 9 bases in between. The CDR3 region is CASSLWGVNTEAFF. The CDR3 DNA reads TGTGCCAGCAGCTTGTGGGGGGTAAACACTGAAGCTTTCTTT.

V is TRBV28 and J is TRBJ1-2, with D unresolved. V was clipped by 5 bases and J by 5 bases, with 6 bases between them. Germline V gives CDR1 MDHEN, CDR2 SYDVKM. The CDR3 runs 11 residues. CDR3 loop: CASSATYGYTF. The CDR3 DNA follows: TGTGCCAGCAGTGCGACATATGGCTACACCTTC.